The TCR beta chain described here comes from a study of CD8+CD57+ T cells in acquired aplastic anemia. Genomic DNA, serving as template, underwent TCR beta VDJ and CDR3 profiling. TCRdb called the reads again in MiXCR, with one record for every CDR3 protein. This table holds 150,000 to 200,000 distinct CDR3 sequences, 40% to 60% found once. Study-wide results and limits: Overlapping CD8+ CDR3 repertoires of patients and controls contained some 27 shared sequences.

The V and J ends lost 8 bases and 7 bases respectively, with 7 bases between them. This CDR3 has 9 residues. Germline-derived CDR1 and CDR2 are SGDLS and YYNGEE. An expansion of CD8+CD57+ cells by flow cytometry had been shown in patients chosen for sequencing. About this clonotype: Its antigen is not identified.

The genes are TRBV9 and TRBJ2-7; a weak D match, TRBD2 (5 bases). The TCR was taken from a human donor with aplastic anemia. Sequenced material: sorted CD4+, CD8+, or CD8+CD57+ T cells (not recorded which) from PBMCs. Here the CDR3 DNA reads TGTGCCAGTGGGGAGGAGCAGTACTTC. It specifies CASGEEQYF.